These 24 T cell receptor beta chains originate from one sample sequenced in a study of T cell responses to AZD1222 COVID-19 vaccine. The method was immunoSEQ multiplex PCR; TCRdb's version includes in-frame clones alone and lacks a portion of them. This table holds 100,000 to 150,000 clones, 85% to 95% found once. The sequences come from peripheral blood, collected on day 0 of AZD1222 vaccination. Source of these receptors: an adult in good health.

The V and J genes are TRBV29-1 and TRBJ2-3; D possibly corresponds to TRBD2 (5 bases). The CDR3 sequence is 14 residues long. Per germline, CDR1 SQVTM and CDR2 ANQGSEA. V shed 6 bases and J shed 1 base, with 14 bases lying between them. Here the CDR3 DNA reads TGCAGCGTCCGCCCTAGCTTCGGCACAGATACGCAGTATTTT. The encoded protein is CSVRPSFGTDTQYF.

The sample holds a few counts of this clone. In nucleotides, the CDR3 is TGTGCCAGCAGTGCGGTGACCTACGAGCAGTACTTC. It is translated as CASSAVTYEQYF. The rearrangement links TRBV2 to TRBJ2-7; D unclear. V lost 4 bases, J lost 2 bases, and 6 bases lay in between. Germline assignment: CDR1 SNHLY and CDR2 FYNNEI. The CDR3 runs to 12 residues. The full variable domain, rest sourced from reference TRBV2 and TRBJ2-7, is EPEVTQTPSHQVTQMGQEVILRCVPISNHLYFYWYRQILGQKVEFLVSFYNNEISEKSEIFDDQFSVERPDGSNFTLKIRSTKLEDSAMYFCASSAVTYEQYFGPGTRLTVT.

The chain is built from TRBV12-3 or TRBV12-4 and TRBJ2-3, with 7 nucleotides matching TRBD2. V was pared by 11 bases and J by 1 base, with 6 bases of the junction left unmatched. This CDR3 contains 13 residues. In DNA form, the CDR3 reads TGTGCCTCGGGGGGTGAGGGCACAGATACGCAGTATTTT. Translating gives CASGGEGTDTQYF.

The V call is TRBV15, the J call TRBJ1-3, with D hard to call. The germline CDR1 and CDR2 sequences are LNHNV and YYDKDF (reference sequence). Trimming pared 5 bases from V and 0 bases from J, leaving 14 bases between. The CDR3 is made up of 16 amino acids. The chain's CDR3 is CATSPPLGPSGNTIYF. DNA of the CDR3: TGTGCCACCAGCCCGCCACTAGGGCCCTCTGGAAACACCATATATTTT.

The chain links TRBV6-2 or TRBV6-3 to TRBJ2-1; 9 bases fit TRBD2. The germline V gene encodes CDR1 MNHEY and CDR2 SVGEGT. V dropped 8 bases and J dropped 2; count of bases not matched to a gene: 19. This CDR3 has 19 residues. CDR3 in amino acids: CASRQDSGRKTNAYNEQFF. The CDR3 DNA reads as TGTGCCAGCCGCCAGGATAGCGGGAGAAAGACGAATGCCTACAATGAGCAGTTCTTC.

V gene TRBV24-1 combines with J gene TRBJ1-2; TRBD1 might be the D (6 bases). Germline values: CDR1 KGHDR, CDR2 SFDVKD. V shed 5 bases and J shed 4 bases, with 13 bases lying between them. The CDR3 covers 14 residues. CDR3 sequence: CATSGGDKAYGYTF. The CDR3 DNA is TGTGCCACCAGTGGAGGGGACAAGGCCTATGGCTACACCTTC.

V gene TRBV27 combines with J gene TRBJ2-1; 9 nucleotides line up with TRBD2. This CDR3 is built from 14 residues. Germline lookup yields CDR1 MNHEY and CDR2 SMNVEV (reference sequence). Losses at the gene ends were 5 bases for V and 8 bases for J; bases not matched to a gene: 7. The CDR3 reads CASSHSGRADEQFF. The CDR3 coding sequence is TGTGCCAGCAGTCATAGCGGGAGAGCTGATGAGCAGTTCTTC.

The chain carries TRBV6-4 and TRBJ1-5; tentative D call: TRBD1 (6 bases). Germline loops: CDR1 MRHNA, CDR2 SNTAGT. V shed 3 bases and J shed 7 bases, with 10 bases lying between them. This CDR3 is built from 13 residues. The CDR3 loop is CASSEGRGQPQHF. CDR3 in DNA: TGTGCCAGCAGTGAGGGCAGGGGACAGCCCCAGCATTTT.

The chain is built from TRBV6-5 and TRBJ1-1; D ambiguous. V lost 4 bases and J lost 1, with 7 bases in between. From germline, CDR1 is MNHEY and CDR2 SVGAGI. The CDR3 is 13 amino acids. The CDR3 bases are TGTGCCAGCAGTTCCGTACGGAACACTGAAGCTTTCTTT. Protein sequence: CASSSVRNTEAFF.

The V call is TRBV30, the J call TRBJ1-5; D remains ambiguous. The germline V gene encodes CDR1 GTSNPN and CDR2 SVGIG (reference sequence). The CDR3 spans 13 residues. V was trimmed by 0 bases and J by 0 bases, leaving 3 bases between them. CDR3 in amino acids: CAWSVSSNQPQHF. The CDR3 nucleotides read TGTGCCTGGAGTGTATCTAGCAATCAGCCCCAGCATTTT.

CDR3 bases: TGTGCCAGCAGTGTCCCAGACAGGGTCTACGAGCAGTACTTC. It codes for CASSVPDRVYEQYF. J is TRBJ2-7 and V is TRBV25-1; 7 bases map to TRBD1. Germline lookup yields CDR1 MGHDK and CDR2 SYGVNS. With 4 bases clipped from V and 3 bases from J, the junction kept 6 bases outside the gene matches. CDR3 length equals 14 residues.

The chain couples TRBV10-3 to TRBJ1-1, with a tentative D call TRBD1 (5 bases). Germline CDR1 reads ENHRY; CDR2 reads SYGVKD. The CDR3 totals 14 residues. Trimming took off 8 bases at V and 0 bases at J, with 13 bases between the two ends. The CDR3 sequence: CAIAKGDVNTEAFF. For the CDR3, the DNA is TGTGCCATCGCTAAAGGGGACGTGAACACTGAAGCTTTCTTT.

The chain carries TRBV3-1 (or the pseudogene TRBV3-2) and TRBJ1-6; D call uncertain. The CDR3 has 17 amino acids. V shed 4 bases and J shed 0 bases, with 13 bases lying between them. CDR1 is LGHDT, CDR2 YNNKEL, per germline (reference sequence). In DNA form, the CDR3 reads TGTGCCAGCAGCCGCAATGACCTGAGCTCCTATAATTCACCCCTCCACTTT. Translating it yields CASSRNDLSSYNSPLHF.

V gene TRBV27 combines with J gene TRBJ2-7, with a possible D match to TRBD1 (5 bases). V was cut by 10 bases and J by 3 bases, with 16 bases left in between. CDR3 size: 13 residues. Looked up from germline, CDR1 is MNHEY and CDR2 is SMNVEV (reference sequence). The DNA for the CDR3 is TGTGCCACCCGGTCGCAGGGTGGCTACGAGCAGTACTTC. Translating it yields CATRSQGGYEQYF.

The chain links TRBV27 to TRBJ1-2, with TRBD1 as a possible D gene (6 bases). Germline V lookup: CDR1 MNHEY, CDR2 SMNVEV (reference sequence). Trimming left V 7 bases short and J 6 bases short, with 18 bases between. The CDR3 length is 14 residues. The CDR3 here is CASTTGTQGHGYTF. CDR3 nucleotide sequence: TGTGCCAGCACAACAGGGACGCAAGGGCATGGCTACACCTTC.

The chain joins TRBV9 to TRBJ2-3; D tentatively fits TRBD1 or TRBD2 (6 bases each). The V end lost 4 bases, the J end lost 3 bases, and 18 bases lay between the germline ends. CDR1 and CDR2 (germline): SGDLS, YYNGEE. The CDR3 totals 16 residues. The CDR3 DNA follows: TGTGCCAGCAGCCCAAGAGCCGGAGGGGGAACAGATACGCAGTATTTT. It specifies CASSPRAGGGTDTQYF.

This clone was detected only a few times. The rearrangement links TRBV3-1 (or the pseudogene TRBV3-2) to TRBJ1-3; D is perhaps TRBD1 (6 bases). Trimming removed 5 bases at V and 3 bases at J, with 14 bases between. Germline assignment: CDR1 LGHDT and CDR2 YNNKEL (reference sequence). CDR3 size: 15 residues. The chain's CDR3 is CASSALQGGGNTIYF. In DNA, the CDR3 is TGTGCCAGCAGCGCCCTACAGGGTGGTGGAAACACCATATATTTT.

The chain links TRBV9 to TRBJ1-1; TRBD1 is a possible D gene (5 bases). Germline V gives CDR1 SGDLS, CDR2 YYNGEE. There are 11 residues in the CDR3. V was cut by 3 bases and J by 6 bases, with 6 bases left in between. The CDR3 nucleotides read TGTGCCAGCAGCGCGGGGGCTGAAGCTTTCTTT. This gives the protein CASSAGAEAFF.

As for this clone: The junction does not match germline at one end; this may be a read error. The sample contains more than one DNA sequence encoding this CDR3. V is TRBV27 and J is TRBJ1-5, with D unresolved. Germline-derived CDR1 and CDR2 are MNHEY and SMNVEV (reference sequence). The CDR3 spans 15 residues. For the CDR3, the DNA is TGCGCCAGCAGTCTCGCCCTATATAGCAATCAGCCCCAGCATTTT. Amino acids: CASSLALYSNQPQHF.

This clone was detected only once. The chain recombines TRBV28 with TRBJ2-7; 8 positions agree with TRBD1. Unmatched junction bases numbered 2, after V lost 2 bases and J lost 2 bases. Per the germline V gene, CDR1 is MDHEN and CDR2 is SYDVKM. The CDR3 covers 14 residues. The chain's CDR3 is CASSLGDRPYEQYF. DNA for the CDR3: TGTGCCAGCAGTTTAGGGGACAGGCCCTACGAGCAGTACTTC.

The chain has TRBV29-1 and TRBJ1-3; tentative D call: TRBD1 (5 bases). CDR1 and CDR2 from the germline V gene are SQVTM and ANQGSEA. Between the trimmed V and J ends, which lost 6 bases and 0 bases, there was a span of 12 bases. The CDR3 runs to 14 residues. CDR3 amino acids: CSVTGRSSGNTIYF. The CDR3 nucleotides are TGCAGCGTCACGGGACGCAGCTCTGGAAACACCATATATTTT.

The V gene is TRBV4-2, the J gene TRBJ1-1, with D unresolved. The CDR3 is 11 amino acids. The germline V gene has CDR1 LGHNA and CDR2 YNFKEQ. Trimming took 4 bases from V and 8 from J, leaving 8 bases between them. This CDR3 reads CASSRDKEAFF. DNA for the CDR3: TGTGCCAGCAGCCGAGACAAGGAAGCTTTCTTT.

This clone has more than one count but fewer than ten. J is TRBJ2-3 and V is TRBV11-2; either TRBD1 or TRBD2 may fit D (5 bases each). Trimming took off 10 bases at V and 3 bases at J, with 17 bases between the two ends. The CDR3 is 14 residues long. CDR1 and CDR2 (germline): SGHAT, FQNNGV. The CDR3 region is CATSFGGGTDTQYF. The CDR3, as DNA: TGTGCCACCTCCTTCGGTGGGGGAACAGATACGCAGTATTTT.

The chain uses TRBV7-3 and TRBJ2-1; 11 bases agree with TRBD1. CDR1 SGHTA and CDR2 FQGTGA come from the germline V gene. The trim removed 4 bases at V and 8 bases at J, leaving 4 bases unmatched. The CDR3 has 14 amino acids. CDR3 region: CASSSDRGLDEQFF. The CDR3 DNA follows: TGTGCCAGCAGCTCGGACAGGGGGCTCGATGAGCAGTTCTTC.